A single sample gave rise to the 32 T cell receptor beta chains below, sequenced in a study of shared clonotypes between healthy human individuals. Repertoires were generated with immunoSEQ multiplex PCR, while TCRdb's copy carries only in-frame clones and drops some. The sample lists some 680,000 clones, around 73% occurring once. The material sequenced was memory CD4+ T cells sorted from blood. This sample's subset: CD45RA-negative fraction. The receptors come from a woman under 40 in good health.

This clone was detected a few times. The CDR3: CASSWSGEQYF. The CDR3 DNA reads as TGTGCCAGCAGCTGGAGTGGGGAGCAGTACTTC. This chain links TRBV5-6 with TRBJ2-7; D gene ambiguous. The CDR3 length is 11 residues. Trimming removed 3 bases at V and 7 bases at J, with 8 bases between. Germline CDR1 reads SGHDT; CDR2 reads YYEEEE. Together with reference TRBV5-6 and TRBJ2-7, the CDR3 gives the full variable domain: DAGVTQSPTHLIKTRGQQVTLRCSPKSGHDTVSWYQQALGQGPQFIFQYYEEEERQRGNFPDRFSGHQFPNYSSELNVNALLLGDSALYLCASSWSGEQYFGPGTRLTVT.

This clone was seen just once. The gene calls are TRBV6-1 and TRBJ2-1; 9 bases map to TRBD2. Germline assignment: CDR1 MNHNS and CDR2 SASEGT. V lost 4 bases and J lost 4; bases outside the gene matches: 11. This CDR3 is built from 17 residues. CDR3 nucleotide sequence: TGTGCCAGCAGTGTAAGGCTCGCGGGAGGGAGATACAATGAGCAGTTCTTC. Translation: CASSVRLAGGRYNEQFF.

This clone was counted at least ten times. The chain recombines TRBV28 with TRBJ1-5; no reliable D call. Germline CDR1 MDHEN, CDR2 SYDVKM. V was clipped by 6 bases and J by 7 bases, with 19 bases between them. This CDR3 spans 15 amino acids. The CDR3 here is CASSPGLFIEQPQHF. Written as DNA, the CDR3 is TGTGCCAGCAGCCCCGGACTGTTTATCGAACAGCCCCAGCATTTT.

The V call is TRBV7-9, the J call TRBJ1-2; D might be TRBD1 (6 bases). The CDR3 sequence is 15 residues long. The V and J ends lost 1 base and 8 bases respectively, with 17 bases between them. Germline CDR1 SEHNR, CDR2 FQNEAQ (reference sequence). The CDR3 region has the DNA TGTGCCAGCAGCTTAGGAGGAACAGGGATGAAAGGCTACACCTTC. This gives the protein CASSLGGTGMKGYTF.

V and J are TRBV28 and TRBJ2-7; 9 bases are a match to TRBD1. The CDR3 has 13 residues. Per the germline V gene, CDR1 is MDHEN and CDR2 is SYDVKM. With V trimmed by 10 bases and J by 4 bases, 8 bases remained unmatched. Written as DNA, the CDR3 is TGTGCCACCGGGACAGGGAATAGGTACGAGCAGTACTTC. It yields the protein CATGTGNRYEQYF.

This rearrangement joins TRBV27 to TRBJ2-7; 13 bases are a match to TRBD2. This CDR3 has 18 amino acids. V lost 0 bases to trimming and J lost 3 bases; unmatched junction nucleotides: 8. In germline, CDR1 is MNHEY, CDR2 SMNVEV (reference sequence). Here the CDR3 reads CASSLSQGTSGTFYEQYF. CDR3 bases: TGTGCCAGCAGTTTATCCCAGGGGACTAGCGGGACCTTCTACGAGCAGTACTTC.

The chain combines TRBV27 with TRBJ2-7, with no clear D. V gave up 2 bases and J gave up 3 bases, with 17 bases separating them. Germline loops: CDR1 MNHEY, CDR2 SMNVEV (reference sequence). The length of the CDR3 is 16 residues. In nucleotides, the CDR3 is TGTGCCAGCAGTTTACGTCCCACAGCAGGCGGCTACGAGCAGTACTTC. It specifies CASSLRPTAGGYEQYF.

The chain employs TRBV30 and TRBJ1-4, with 8 bases lining up with TRBD1. With 4 bases clipped from V and 3 bases from J, the junction kept 4 bases outside the gene matches. This CDR3 region has 14 residues. Germline V lookup: CDR1 GTSNPN, CDR2 SVGIG (reference sequence). Written as DNA, the CDR3 is TGTGCCTGGACCAGGACAGGGTCTAATGAAAAACTGTTTTTT. Translating it yields CAWTRTGSNEKLFF.

This clone was recorded only once. The V and J genes are TRBV28 and TRBJ1-5; perhaps TRBD1 as D (6 bases). Trimming left V 4 bases short and J 0 bases short, with 13 bases between. CDR1 is MDHEN, CDR2 SYDVKM, per germline. CDR3 length: 16 amino acids. In DNA form, the CDR3 reads TGTGCCAGCAGTTACGCCAGGACAGCTAGCAATCAGCCCCAGCATTTT. Translating gives CASSYARTASNQPQHF.

This clone appeared a few times. The chain carries TRBV5-1 and TRBJ2-7; D is ambiguous. Germline CDR1 is SGHRS and CDR2 is YFSETQ. Trimming took off 4 bases at V and 7 bases at J, with 12 bases between the two ends. This CDR3 is built from 12 residues. The CDR3: CASSLRTEEQYF. CDR3 bases: TGCGCCAGCAGCCTAAGGACGGAGGAGCAGTACTTC.

The chain couples TRBV18 to TRBJ1-5; TRBD1 agrees at 7 bases. Germline V gene sequence: CDR1 KGHSH, CDR2 LQKENI. This CDR3 region has 15 residues. V lost 6 bases, J lost 7 bases, and 12 bases stayed unmatched. CDR3 sequence: CASSPGQTNTQPQHF. The CDR3 DNA reads TGTGCCAGCTCCCCGGGACAGACGAACACGCAGCCCCAGCATTTT.

The chain employs TRBV11-2 and TRBJ2-7; 13 bases are shared with TRBD2. The CDR3 extends over 17 amino acids. The germline V gene has CDR1 SGHAT and CDR2 FQNNGV. J lost 2 bases, V lost 0 bases, and 4 bases had no gene match. Here the CDR3 reads CASSLDLGTSGTYEQYF. In DNA form, the CDR3 reads TGTGCCAGCAGCTTAGATTTAGGGACTAGCGGGACCTACGAGCAGTACTTC.

The V gene is TRBV10-1, the J gene TRBJ1-5; weak D call: TRBD1 (5 bases). Germline CDR1 and CDR2: WNHNN and SYGVQD (reference sequence). V was clipped by 3 bases and J by 7 bases, with 13 bases between them. The CDR3 loop spans 14 amino acids. The CDR3 protein is CASSESAEGQPQHF. In nucleotides, the CDR3 is TGCGCCAGCAGTGAATCGGCCGAGGGGCAGCCCCAGCATTTT.

The CDR3 is CASSVAPGFRTDTQYF. The CDR3 bases are TGTGCCAGCAGCGTAGCCCCGGGATTTCGCACAGATACGCAGTATTTT. V and J are TRBV9 and TRBJ2-3, with D maybe TRBD2 (5 bases). Germline V gene data show CDR1 as SGDLS and CDR2 as YYNGEE. Trimming left V 0 bases short and J 1 base short, with 12 bases between. The CDR3 is 16 residues long.

There are a few counts of this clone. The V gene is TRBV27, the J gene TRBJ1-1; TRBD1 matches at 7 bases. Germline V CDR1 and CDR2: MNHEY, SMNVEV (reference sequence). V shed 0 bases and J 4 bases; nucleotides not matched to a gene: 5. The CDR3 runs 15 residues. The CDR3 region is CASSLSGTALTEAFF. The DNA for the CDR3 is TGTGCCAGCAGTTTATCGGGGACAGCCCTCACTGAAGCTTTCTTT.

This clone showed up many times. The chain carries TRBV6-6 and TRBJ2-5; D may be TRBD1 (5 bases). CDR1 and CDR2 (germline): MNHNY, SVGAGI (reference sequence). V dropped 7 bases and J dropped 5 bases, with 20 bases sitting between them. This CDR3 spans 15 amino acids. This CDR3 is CASTSRVGEGETQYF. The CDR3 region has the DNA TGTGCCAGCACCTCAAGGGTAGGGGAAGGCGAGACCCAGTACTTC.

The V call is TRBV7-2, the J call TRBJ2-7; TRBD2 agrees at 10 bases. The junction had 3 bases not matched to a gene; V was cut back by 0 bases and J by 4 bases. The CDR3 covers 15 residues. Germline CDR1 is SGHTA and CDR2 is FQGNSA. CDR3 DNA: TGTGCCAGCAGCTTAGCTTCTAGCGGGAGTTACGAGCAGTACTTC. This codes for CASSLASSGSYEQYF.

V and J are TRBV28 and TRBJ1-4; perhaps TRBD1 as D (6 bases). The CDR3 runs to 15 residues. Trimming took 5 bases from V and 0 from J, leaving 10 bases between them. CDR1 is MDHEN and CDR2 is SYDVKM in the germline V gene. The chain's CDR3 is CASSKWTATNEKLFF. The CDR3 region has the DNA TGTGCCAGCAGTAAATGGACAGCAACTAATGAAAAACTGTTTTTT.

In regard to this clone: Other DNA sequences from this sample encode an identical CDR3 as well. The chain carries TRBV4-2 and TRBJ1-2; TRBD1 agrees at 8 bases. Germline CDR1 is LGHNA and CDR2 is YNFKEQ. The V segment lost 1 base and the J segment 2 bases; nucleotides outside the gene matches: 0. The CDR3 has 14 amino acids. The CDR3 bases are TGTGCCAGCAGCCAAGGGACAGGGAACTATGGCTACACCTTC. It is translated as CASSQGTGNYGYTF.

The chain links TRBV7-9 to TRBJ2-5, with D tentatively TRBD2 (5 bases). This CDR3 is 14 amino acids long. Germline-derived CDR1 and CDR2 are SEHNR and FQNEAQ (reference sequence). V was clipped by 5 bases and J by 5 bases, with 15 bases between them. The chain's CDR3 is CASSLPRGGETQYF. DNA for the CDR3: TGTGCCAGCAGCCTCCCACGAGGCGGGGAGACCCAGTACTTC.

The rearrangement uses TRBV29-1 and TRBJ2-3; perhaps TRBD2 as D (5 bases). V lost 5 bases and J lost 0, with 9 bases in between. The CDR3 runs 13 residues. The germline V gene encodes CDR1 SQVTM and CDR2 ANQGSEA. The CDR3 region has the DNA TGCAGCGTTAGTAGGGAGAGCACAGATACGCAGTATTTT. Protein: CSVSRESTDTQYF.

This chain connects TRBV5-1 to TRBJ1-1, with D unresolved. The germline V and J ends were trimmed by 5 bases and 7 bases, with 15 bases remaining between them. CDR1 SGHRS and CDR2 YFSETQ come from the germline V gene. This CDR3 region has 13 residues. The CDR3 is CASRSGSTDEAFF. CDR3 sequence (DNA): TGCGCCAGCAGGAGTGGGAGCACCGATGAAGCTTTCTTT.

This chain's CDR3 is CASSFVGTEAFF. Written as DNA, the CDR3 is TGCGCCAGCAGCTTTGTGGGGACTGAAGCTTTCTTT. The V call is TRBV5-1, the J call TRBJ1-1; D gene ambiguous. Trimming shortened V by 2 bases and J by 5 bases, and 7 bases separated the two germline ends. From germline, CDR1 is SGHRS and CDR2 YFSETQ. CDR3 length: 12 amino acids.

The sample holds one count of this clone. The rearrangement uses TRBV19 and TRBJ2-1; the D gene is possibly TRBD2 (5 bases). In germline, CDR1 is LNHDA, CDR2 SQIVND (reference sequence). The V and J ends lost 10 bases and 6 bases respectively, with 19 bases between them. The CDR3 is made up of 14 amino acids. CDR3: CATEELGARNEQFF. In nucleotides, the CDR3 is TGTGCCACCGAGGAACTAGGTGCACGCAATGAGCAGTTCTTC.

This chain joins TRBV5-1 and TRBJ2-5, with 10 positions matching TRBD1. V shed 0 bases, J shed 1 base, and the junction held 9 bases outside the gene matches. The CDR3 is made up of 18 amino acids. Germline-derived CDR1 and CDR2 are SGHRS and YFSETQ. CDR3 DNA: TGCGCCAGCAGCTTGGCTTTGAAGAGGACAGGGGGCCAAGAGACCCAGTACTTC. Translated, it gives CASSLALKRTGGQETQYF.

Only one count was recorded for this clone. The genes are TRBV7-7 and TRBJ2-3; D call uncertain. Per germline, CDR1 SSHAT and CDR2 FNYEAQ (reference sequence). This CDR3 contains 13 residues. The V end was cut by 1 base, the J end by 6 bases, with 8 bases between. CDR3 sequence: CASSLDWSDTQYF. DNA for the CDR3: TGTGCCAGCAGCTTAGATTGGTCGGATACGCAGTATTTT.

This clone showed up just once. The chain joins TRBV6-5 to TRBJ1-3; 7 bases are a match to TRBD1. The germline V gene has CDR1 MNHEY and CDR2 SVGAGI. The CDR3 runs 15 residues. J was trimmed by 4 bases and V by 4 bases; bases with no gene match: 7. In DNA form, the CDR3 reads TGTGCCAGCAGTTCCCTCACAGGGGAAGGAAACACCATATATTTT. Residues: CASSSLTGEGNTIYF.

This CDR3 reads CASTVGGVRNEQFF. The CDR3 coding sequence is TGTGCCAGCACCGTGGGAGGGGTACGCAATGAGCAGTTCTTC. This chain links TRBV27 with TRBJ2-1; 7 bases agree with TRBD2. The trim removed 7 bases at V and 6 bases at J, leaving 9 bases unmatched. CDR3 size: 14 residues. The germline V gene encodes CDR1 MNHEY and CDR2 SMNVEV (reference sequence).

With regard to this clone: Since a far larger clone is one base different, this is likely a read error. The CDR3 protein is CASSHSRNYGYTF. DNA for the CDR3: TGCGCCAGCAGCCACTCCAGAAACTATGGCTACACCTTC. The chain couples TRBV4-1 to TRBJ1-2; D is uncertain. V was pared by 3 bases and J by 2 bases, with 7 bases between. This CDR3 comprises 13 residues. Germline V gene data show CDR1 as MGHRA and CDR2 as YSYEKL.

The chain combines TRBV5-6 with TRBJ2-1, with D tentatively TRBD1 or TRBD2 (5 bases each). CDR3 size: 14 residues. Trimming removed 4 bases at V and 8 bases at J, with 16 bases between. Germline V lookup: CDR1 SGHDT, CDR2 YYEEEE. The CDR3 spells CASSPAQRGDEQFF. The CDR3 bases are TGTGCCAGCAGCCCGGCACAGCGAGGGGATGAGCAGTTCTTC. Variable domain in full (rest from reference TRBV5-6 and TRBJ2-1): DAGVTQSPTHLIKTRGQQVTLRCSPKSGHDTVSWYQQALGQGPQFIFQYYEEEERQRGNFPDRFSGHQFPNYSSELNVNALLLGDSALYLCASSPAQRGDEQFFGPGTRLTVL.

V usage is TRBV7-8 and J usage is TRBJ2-2, with TRBD2 as a possible D gene (6 bases). The V end lost 1 base, the J end lost 3 bases, and 12 bases lay between the germline ends. Germline loops: CDR1 SGHVS, CDR2 FQNEAQ. The CDR3 length is 16 residues. CDR3 coding DNA: TGTGCCAGCAGCTTAGGGGGGGTGCAGTACACCGGGGAGCTGTTTTTT. Translation gives CASSLGGVQYTGELFF.

The rearrangement uses TRBV30 and TRBJ2-7; 10 bases align to TRBD1. CDR1 is GTSNPN and CDR2 is SVGIG in the germline V gene (reference sequence). The CDR3 has 13 amino acids. Losses at the gene ends were 3 bases for V and 6 bases for J; bases not matched to a gene: 5. This CDR3 is CAWSDRGLGEQYF. DNA of the CDR3: TGTGCCTGGAGCGACAGGGGGCTAGGCGAGCAGTACTTC.